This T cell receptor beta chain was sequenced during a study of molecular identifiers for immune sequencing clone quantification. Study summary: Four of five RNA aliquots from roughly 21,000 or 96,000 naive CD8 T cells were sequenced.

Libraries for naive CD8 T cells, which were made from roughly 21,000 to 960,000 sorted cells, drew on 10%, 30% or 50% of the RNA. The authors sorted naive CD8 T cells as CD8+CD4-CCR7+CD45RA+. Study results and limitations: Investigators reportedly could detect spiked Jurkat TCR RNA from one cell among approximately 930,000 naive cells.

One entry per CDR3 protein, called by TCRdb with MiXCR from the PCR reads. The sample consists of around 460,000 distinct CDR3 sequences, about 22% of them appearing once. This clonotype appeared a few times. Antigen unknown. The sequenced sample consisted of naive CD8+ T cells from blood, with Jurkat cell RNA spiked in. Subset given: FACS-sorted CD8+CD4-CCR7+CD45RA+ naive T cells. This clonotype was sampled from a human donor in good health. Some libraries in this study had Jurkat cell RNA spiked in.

The CDR3 nucleotides read TGTGCCTGGAGATTGGGGGGGGACTATGGCTACACCTTC. Translation gives CAWRLGGDYGYTF. This chain connects TRBV30 to TRBJ1-2; a weak D match, TRBD1 (5 bases). The CDR3 is 13 amino acids. V lost 3 bases and J 3 bases, leaving 11 bases between the germline ends. Per the germline V gene, CDR1 is GTSNPN and CDR2 is SVGIG (reference sequence).